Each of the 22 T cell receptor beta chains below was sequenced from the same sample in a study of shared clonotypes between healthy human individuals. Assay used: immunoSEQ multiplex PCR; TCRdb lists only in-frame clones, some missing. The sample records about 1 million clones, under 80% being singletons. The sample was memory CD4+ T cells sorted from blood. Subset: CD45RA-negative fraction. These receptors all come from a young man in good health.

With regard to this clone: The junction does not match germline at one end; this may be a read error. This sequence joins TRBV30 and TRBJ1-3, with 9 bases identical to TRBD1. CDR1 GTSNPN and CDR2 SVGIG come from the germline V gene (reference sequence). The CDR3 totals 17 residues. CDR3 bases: TGTGCCTGGAGTCCTCGAGGGACAGGGACTTCTGGAAACACCGTATATTTT. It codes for CAWSPRGTGTSGNTVYF.

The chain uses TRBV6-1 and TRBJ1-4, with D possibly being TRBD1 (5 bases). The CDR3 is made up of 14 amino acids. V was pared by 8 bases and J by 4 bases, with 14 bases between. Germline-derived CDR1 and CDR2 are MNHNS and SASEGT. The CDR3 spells CASVGVPNNEKLFF. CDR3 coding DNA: TGTGCCAGCGTGGGGGTCCCTAATAATGAAAAACTGTTTTTT.

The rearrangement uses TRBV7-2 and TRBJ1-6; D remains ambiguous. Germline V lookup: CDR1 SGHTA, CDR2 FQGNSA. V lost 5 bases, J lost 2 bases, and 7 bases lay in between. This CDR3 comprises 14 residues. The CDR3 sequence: CASSPHTYNSPLHF. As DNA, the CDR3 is TGTGCCAGCAGCCCCCACACCTATAATTCACCCCTCCACTTT.

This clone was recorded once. The CDR3 loop reads CASSPGRHSGTEAFF. The CDR3 DNA reads as TGTGCCAGCTCACCAGGCAGGCACAGCGGGACTGAAGCTTTCTTT. V usage is TRBV18 and J usage is TRBJ1-1; the D is unclear. Trimming removed 2 bases at V and 5 bases at J, with 15 bases between. CDR3 length: 15 amino acids. CDR1 and CDR2 from the germline V gene are KGHSH and LQKENI.

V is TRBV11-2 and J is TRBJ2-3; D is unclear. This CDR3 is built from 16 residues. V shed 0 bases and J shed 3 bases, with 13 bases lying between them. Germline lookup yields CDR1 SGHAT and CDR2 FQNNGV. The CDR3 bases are TGTGCCAGCAGCTTAGAACTCGACCGGCCGACAGATACGCAGTATTTT. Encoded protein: CASSLELDRPTDTQYF.

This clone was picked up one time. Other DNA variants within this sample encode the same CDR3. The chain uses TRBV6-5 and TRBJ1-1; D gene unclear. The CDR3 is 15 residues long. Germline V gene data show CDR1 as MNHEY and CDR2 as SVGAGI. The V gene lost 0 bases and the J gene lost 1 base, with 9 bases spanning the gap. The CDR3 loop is CASSYSNGGNTEAFF. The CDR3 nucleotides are TGTGCCAGCAGTTACTCGAACGGCGGGAACACTGAAGCTTTCTTT.

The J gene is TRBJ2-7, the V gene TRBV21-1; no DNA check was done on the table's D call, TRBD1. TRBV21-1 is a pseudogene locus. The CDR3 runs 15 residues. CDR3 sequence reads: CASSLEGTRAYEQYF. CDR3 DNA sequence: TGTGCCAGCAGCCTCGAGGGGACACGGGCCTACGAGCAGTACTTC.

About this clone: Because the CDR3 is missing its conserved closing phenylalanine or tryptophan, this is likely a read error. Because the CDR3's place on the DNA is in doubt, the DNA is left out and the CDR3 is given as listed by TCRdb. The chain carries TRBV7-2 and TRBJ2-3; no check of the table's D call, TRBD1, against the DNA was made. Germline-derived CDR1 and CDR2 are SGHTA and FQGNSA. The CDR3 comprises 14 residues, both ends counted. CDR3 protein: CASSFGTGVSALFR.

The CDR3 DNA reads as TGTGCCAGCTCACCGAGGCAGCTGAACACTGAAGCTTTCTTT. This codes for CASSPRQLNTEAFF. The J gene is TRBJ1-1, the V gene TRBV18; no reliable D call. Germline CDR1 reads KGHSH; CDR2 reads LQKENI. Trimming pared 3 bases from V and 0 bases from J, leaving 8 bases between. The CDR3 has 14 amino acids.

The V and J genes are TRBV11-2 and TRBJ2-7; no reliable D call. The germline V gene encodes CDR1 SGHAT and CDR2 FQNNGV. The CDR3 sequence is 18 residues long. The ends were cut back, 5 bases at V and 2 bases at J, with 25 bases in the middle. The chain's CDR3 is CASSLPAQWTASTYEQYF. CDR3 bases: TGTGCCAGCAGCCTACCCGCCCAGTGGACGGCAAGTACCTACGAGCAGTACTTC.

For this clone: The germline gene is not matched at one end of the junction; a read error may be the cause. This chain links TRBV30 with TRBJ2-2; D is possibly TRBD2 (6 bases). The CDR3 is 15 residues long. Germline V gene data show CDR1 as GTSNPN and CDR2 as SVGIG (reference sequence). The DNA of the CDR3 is TGTGCGATGGGACCTTCCGGGCGGGGACGCCGGGGAGCTGTTTTT. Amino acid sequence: CAMGPSGRGRRGAVF.

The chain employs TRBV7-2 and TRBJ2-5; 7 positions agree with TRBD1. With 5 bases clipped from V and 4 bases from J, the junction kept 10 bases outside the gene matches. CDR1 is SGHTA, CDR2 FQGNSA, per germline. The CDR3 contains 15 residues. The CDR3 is CASSPTGQARETQYF. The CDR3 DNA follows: TGTGCCAGCAGCCCCACCGGACAGGCTCGAGAGACCCAGTACTTC.

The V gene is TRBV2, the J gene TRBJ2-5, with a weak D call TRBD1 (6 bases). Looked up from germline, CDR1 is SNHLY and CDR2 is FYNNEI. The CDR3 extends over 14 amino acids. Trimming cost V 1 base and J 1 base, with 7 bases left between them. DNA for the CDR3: TGTGCCAGCAGTGAAGGGACAGTCCAAGAGACCCAGTACTTC. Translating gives CASSEGTVQETQYF.

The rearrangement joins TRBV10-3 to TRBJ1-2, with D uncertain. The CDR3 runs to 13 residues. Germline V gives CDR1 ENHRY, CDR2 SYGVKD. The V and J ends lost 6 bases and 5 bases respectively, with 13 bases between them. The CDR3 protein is CAIRARDSYGYTF. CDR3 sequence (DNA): TGTGCCATCAGAGCCCGGGATTCATATGGCTACACCTTC.

The CDR3 nucleotides are TGTGCCAGCAGCTTAGACGTGTCCGGGGGGACCCAGTACTTC. Translated: CASSLDVSGGTQYF. The V gene is TRBV7-9, the J gene TRBJ2-5; maybe TRBD2 (6 bases). With 1 base removed from V and 7 bases from J, the gap between germline ends came to 13 bases. This CDR3 has 14 amino acids. CDR1 and CDR2 from the germline V gene are SEHNR and FQNEAQ (reference sequence).

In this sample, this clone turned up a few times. CDR3 amino acids: CASSPLGDLSTEAFF. In DNA, the CDR3 is TGTGCCAGCAGTCCGCTCGGGGACTTGAGCACTGAAGCTTTCTTT. The genes are TRBV28 and TRBJ1-1; D is perhaps TRBD1 (5 bases). The germline V and J ends were trimmed by 5 bases and 4 bases, with 17 bases remaining between them. The germline CDR1 and CDR2 sequences are MDHEN and SYDVKM. The CDR3 runs 15 residues.

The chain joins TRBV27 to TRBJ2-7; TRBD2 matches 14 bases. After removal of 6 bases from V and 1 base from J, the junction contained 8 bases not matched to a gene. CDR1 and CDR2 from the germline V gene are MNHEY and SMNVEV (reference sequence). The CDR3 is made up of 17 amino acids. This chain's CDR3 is CASRKTSGRALSYEQYF. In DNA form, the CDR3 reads TGTGCCAGCAGGAAGACTAGCGGGAGGGCCCTGTCCTACGAGCAGTACTTC.

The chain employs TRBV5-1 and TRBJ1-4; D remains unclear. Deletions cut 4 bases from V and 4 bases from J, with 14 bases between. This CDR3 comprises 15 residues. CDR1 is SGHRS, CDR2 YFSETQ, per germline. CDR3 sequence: CASSPWVGGNEKLFF. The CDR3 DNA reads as TGCGCCAGCAGCCCCTGGGTAGGTGGTAATGAAAAACTGTTTTTT.

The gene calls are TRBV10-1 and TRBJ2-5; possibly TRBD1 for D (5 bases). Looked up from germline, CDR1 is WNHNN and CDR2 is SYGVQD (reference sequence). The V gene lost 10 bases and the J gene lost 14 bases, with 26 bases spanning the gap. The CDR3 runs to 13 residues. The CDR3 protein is CATTTPLGHLRYF. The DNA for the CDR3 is TGCGCCACCACAACCCCTCTTGGACACTTGAGATACTTC.

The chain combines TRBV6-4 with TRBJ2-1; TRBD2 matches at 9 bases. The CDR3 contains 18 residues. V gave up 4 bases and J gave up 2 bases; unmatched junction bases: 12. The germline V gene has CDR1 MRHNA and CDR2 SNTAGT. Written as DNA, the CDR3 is TGTGCCAGCAGTGCGCAAATAACAGCGGGGGGTGCCTACAATGAGCAGTTCTTC. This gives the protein CASSAQITAGGAYNEQFF.

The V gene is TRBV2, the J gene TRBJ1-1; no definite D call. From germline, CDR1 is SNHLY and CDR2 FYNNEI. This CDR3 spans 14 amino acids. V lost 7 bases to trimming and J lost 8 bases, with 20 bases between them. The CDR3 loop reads CASNMFGRQSEAFF. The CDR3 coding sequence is TGTGCCAGCAATATGTTCGGTCGCCAGTCGGAAGCTTTCTTT. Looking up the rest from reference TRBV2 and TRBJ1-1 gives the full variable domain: EPEVTQTPSHQVTQMGQEVILRCVPISNHLYFYWYRQILGQKVEFLVSFYNNEISEKSEIFDDQFSVERPDGSNFTLKIRSTKLEDSAMYFCASNMFGRQSEAFFGQGTRLTVV.

In nucleotides, the CDR3 is TGTGCCAGCAGCTTAACCAGGGGGAACTATGGCTACACCTTC. This translates into CASSLTRGNYGYTF. V usage is TRBV7-2 and J usage is TRBJ1-2, with 7 bases lining up with TRBD1. Germline CDR1 is SGHTA and CDR2 is FQGNSA. This CDR3 region has 14 residues. The J segment lost 2 bases and the V segment lost 2 bases, leaving 2 bases of the junction unmatched.